What follows are 15 T cell receptor beta chains derived from one specimen sequenced in a study of cytomegalovirus exposure and HLA in healthy donors. Assay used: immunoSEQ multiplex PCR; TCRdb lists only in-frame clones, some missing. The sample records roughly 200,000 clones, 80% to 85% being singletons. The specimen sequenced was PBMCs. The receptors come from a woman under 40 in good health and CMV-seronegative.

This clone has just a few counts. The V and J genes are TRBV7-2 and TRBJ1-6; weak D call: TRBD1 (5 bases). This CDR3 comprises 12 residues. Germline V gene data show CDR1 as SGHTA and CDR2 as FQGNSA. Trimming shortened V by 7 bases and J by 13 bases, and 14 bases separated the two germline ends. The CDR3 is CASNYQGRPLHF. The CDR3 DNA sequence: TGTGCCAGCAACTATCAGGGAAGGCCCCTCCACTTT.

The rearrangement uses TRBV28 and TRBJ2-7; D gene unclear. Trimming cost V 3 bases and J 10 bases, with 13 bases left between them. Germline V gives CDR1 MDHEN, CDR2 SYDVKM. The CDR3 is 12 amino acids. The CDR3 region is CASSLPGLGQYF. The CDR3 DNA reads TGTGCCAGCAGTTTGCCAGGTCTCGGACAGTACTTC.

The chain has TRBV4-2 and TRBJ2-7; the match to TRBD1 covers 8 bases. Germline V gene lookup returns CDR1 LGHNA and CDR2 YNFKEQ. The CDR3 contains 12 residues. Germline trimming cut 11 bases from V and 4 bases from J; bases unmatched to any gene: 7. CDR3 nucleotide sequence: TGTGCCGGATGGACAGGGAGATACGAGCAGTACTTC. Amino acid sequence: CAGWTGRYEQYF.

The V gene is TRBV11-2, the J gene TRBJ2-2; 7 nucleotides align to TRBD2. The CDR3 totals 17 residues. From germline, CDR1 is SGHAT and CDR2 FQNNGV. V lost 10 bases to trimming and J lost 9 bases; unmatched junction nucleotides: 23. CDR3 nucleotide sequence: TGTGCCACCTCCGAGGGAGGCGGGGGTTTGTCTTTCCGGGAGCTGTTTTTT. It yields the protein CATSEGGGGLSFRELFF.

This sequence joins TRBV19 and TRBJ2-3; TRBD2 matches 9 bases. The CDR3 totals 17 residues. V shed 6 bases, J shed 1 base, and the junction held 11 bases outside the gene matches. Germline loops: CDR1 LNHDA, CDR2 SQIVND (reference sequence). The CDR3 region has the DNA TGTGCCAGTAGCCATACCCTGTGGACTAGCGGCACAGATACGCAGTATTTT. Translation gives CASSHTLWTSGTDTQYF. Full variable domain (rest looked up from reference TRBV19 and TRBJ2-3): DGGITQSPKYLFRKEGQNVTLSCEQNLNHDAMYWYRQDPGQGLRLIYYSQIVNDFQKGDIAEGYSVSREKKESFPLTVTSAQKNPTAFYLCASSHTLWTSGTDTQYFGPGTRLTVL.

In its sample, this clone was seen a few times. The V gene is TRBV29-1, the J gene TRBJ2-7; 8 bases are shared with TRBD1. This CDR3 is 13 amino acids long. Trimming took 3 bases from V and 7 from J; bases not matched to a gene: 8. Germline values: CDR1 SQVTM, CDR2 ANQGSEA. In nucleotides, the CDR3 is TGCAGCGTTGAGGGACAGGCAGGCCGGGAGCAGTACTTC. This gives the protein CSVEGQAGREQYF.

The chain uses TRBV18 and TRBJ1-4, with D possibly matching TRBD1 (5 bases). Germline lookup yields CDR1 KGHSH and CDR2 LQKENI. Trimming left V 2 bases short and J 5 bases short, with 12 bases between. The CDR3 loop spans 15 amino acids. CDR3 protein: CASSPSSAGNEKLFF. The DNA of the CDR3 is TGTGCCAGCTCACCATCGTCGGCAGGGAATGAAAAACTGTTTTTT.

The chain links TRBV30 to TRBJ1-5; no reliable D call. The CDR3 spans 14 residues. The ends were cut back, 4 bases at V and 7 bases at J, with 17 bases in the middle. The V gene's germline CDR1 is GTSNPN and CDR2 SVGIG (reference sequence). The CDR3 loop is CAWNGGTGKQPQHF. The DNA for the CDR3 is TGTGCCTGGAATGGAGGAACCGGGAAGCAGCCCCAGCATTTT.

On this clone: Mismatch with germline at one junction end may stem from a read error. The chain joins TRBV9 to TRBJ2-7, with a tentative D call TRBD2 (7 bases). The germline gives CDR1 SGDLS, CDR2 YYNGEE. This CDR3 contains 14 residues. The CDR3 nucleotides read TGTGCCAGCGGCGTCGGGGGGCTAGTGGGCGAGCAGTACTTC. It codes for CASGVGGLVGEQYF.

The count of this clone is one. The V call is TRBV28, the J call TRBJ1-4; 10 bases align to TRBD1. Germline V lookup: CDR1 MDHEN, CDR2 SYDVKM. Trimming cost V 5 bases and J 7 bases; bases outside gene matches: 7. This CDR3 has 15 amino acids. The CDR3 coding sequence is TGTGCCAGCAGTACGCCGACAGGGGGCGGTGAAAAACTGTTTTTT. This encodes CASSTPTGGGEKLFF.

This chain links TRBV2 with TRBJ2-3; D uncertain. The V gene's germline CDR1 is SNHLY and CDR2 FYNNEI. CDR3 length equals 10 residues. Trimming took off 8 bases at V and 6 bases at J, with 6 bases between the two ends. The CDR3 loop reads CASLLDTQYF. In nucleotides, the CDR3 is TGTGCCAGCCTCTTGGATACGCAGTATTTT.

This rearrangement joins TRBV5-1 to TRBJ2-7; unclear D gene. Trimming stripped 3 bases from V and 4 bases from J, with 5 bases between. Per the germline V gene, CDR1 is SGHRS and CDR2 is YFSETQ. This CDR3 spans 11 amino acids. This CDR3 is CASSSEYEQYF. CDR3 nucleotides: TGCGCCAGCAGCTCGGAGTACGAGCAGTACTTC.

The chain links TRBV5-1 to TRBJ2-5, with TRBD2 as a possible D gene (6 bases). V shed 2 bases and J shed 5 bases, with 19 bases lying between them. Germline CDR1 SGHRS, CDR2 YFSETQ. This CDR3 contains 16 residues. DNA of the CDR3: TGCGCCAGCAGCTTCCAGGGAGGATTACGGCTGGAGACCCAGTACTTC. Its translation: CASSFQGGLRLETQYF.

The chain employs TRBV14 and TRBJ2-7, with D possibly TRBD1 on 6 matching bases. CDR1 is SGHDN, CDR2 FVKESK, per germline. Trimming pared 1 base from V and 0 bases from J, leaving 13 bases between. The CDR3 runs to 16 residues. The CDR3 reads CASSQGYREISYEQYF. CDR3 DNA sequence: TGTGCCAGCAGCCAAGGATACAGGGAGATCTCCTACGAGCAGTACTTC.

This chain uses TRBV14 with TRBJ1-2; D might be TRBD1 (6 bases). The CDR3 extends over 14 amino acids. V shed 4 bases and J shed 4 bases, with 13 bases lying between them. Germline V gene data show CDR1 as SGHDN and CDR2 as FVKESK. The CDR3 sequence: CASSLTGSLYGYTF. As DNA, the CDR3 is TGTGCCAGCAGCCTTACAGGGTCTCTCTATGGCTACACCTTC. Complete variable domain (other parts from reference TRBV14 and TRBJ1-2): EAGVTQFPSHSVIEKGQTVTLRCDPISGHDNLYWYRRVMGKEIKFLLHFVKESKQDESGMPNNRFLAERTGGTYSTLKVQPAELEDSGVYFCASSLTGSLYGYTFGSGTRLTVV.